The present T cell receptor beta chain was sequenced within a study of technical replicates of blood from a few donors. Per the germline V gene, CDR1 is SGHNT and CDR2 is YYREEE (reference sequence). This CDR3 contains 15 residues. The V and J ends lost 3 bases and 3 bases respectively, with 13 bases between them. This clone was seen only a few times. TCRdb keeps only in-frame clones here, not all; method: immunoSEQ multiplex PCR. The data hold 65,000 to 90,000 clones, with approximately 94% observed a single time. The sequencing sample was made of T cells isolated from PBMCs. This chain connects TRBV5-4 to TRBJ2-1; perhaps TRBD2 as D (6 bases). The receptor's source is a human donor in good health. This CDR3 reads CASSWEASFYNEQFF. DNA for the CDR3: TGTGCCAGCAGCTGGGAGGCGAGTTTCTACAATGAGCAGTTCTTC. Based on the CDR3 plus reference TRBV5-4 and TRBJ2-1, the full variable domain is ETGVTQSPTHLIKTRGQQVTLRCSSQSGHNTVSWYQQALGQGPQFIFQYYREEENGRGNFPPRFSGLQFPNYSSELNVNALELDDSALYLCASSWEASFYNEQFFGPGTRLTVL.